This T cell receptor beta chain was sequenced during a study of T cell changes during pregnancy in multiple sclerosis. The repertoire was sequenced with immunoSEQ multiplex PCR; TCRdb's copy has only in-frame clones and lacks some. The sample has more than 15,000 clones, 88% seen once. The J segment lost 9 bases and the V segment lost 4 bases, leaving 8 bases of the junction unmatched. Germline CDR1 and CDR2: SGHRS and YFSETQ. This CDR3 contains 15 residues. The source was CD4+ T cells from peripheral blood mononuclear cells, collected in the first trimester of pregnancy. The source is a female donor in good health, enrolled as a control in a pregnancy study. The genes are TRBV5-1 and TRBJ2-2, with TRBD1 identical over 11 bases. The CDR3 DNA is TGCGCCAGCAGCCCGGACAGGGGGCGCGGCTGGGAGCTGTTTTTT. Translating gives CASSPDRGRGWELFF.